Listed below are T cell receptor beta chains from one sample, sequenced in a study of beta chain features in type 1 diabetes. Some clones are missing from TCRdb's copy, which holds only in-frame ones; the method was immunoSEQ multiplex PCR. The sample includes some 150,000 clones, about 44% seen only once; the top ten take roughly 0.4%. The sample consisted of Tregs from blood. Every receptor here comes from a man aged 18 to 29 in good health. Both conserved end residues are part of each CDR3. D genes are given only for firm matches. Size values are once, few and many counts, or a class for expanded clones, and some rows have none.

d_call clone_size j_call v_call cdr3_aa cdr3_nt
TRBD2 NA TRBJ2-1 TRBV29-1 CSATRPSGGPHNEQFF TGCAGCGCGACCAGACCTAGCGGGGGGCCCCACAATGAGCAGTTCTTC
NA NA TRBJ2-5 TRBV27 CASSLRHPGFGKETQYF TGTGCCAGCAGTTTAAGACATCCGGGGTTTGGGAAAGAGACCCAGTACTTC
NA once TRBJ2-1 TRBV7-6 CASSLPRHEQFF TGTGCCAGCAGCTTACCTCGTCATGAGCAGTTCTTC
NA NA TRBJ1-1 TRBV19 CASRKLTVNTEAFF TGTGCCAGTAGGAAATTGACAGTGAACACTGAAGCTTTCTTT
NA NA TRBJ1-1 TRBV18 CASSSDRNTEAFF TGTGCCAGCTCATCGGACAGAAACACTGAAGCTTTCTTT
NA NA TRBJ2-7 TRBV2 CASSEWASSYEQYF TGTGCCAGCAGTGAATGGGCAAGCTCCTACGAGCAGTACTTC
NA NA TRBJ1-1 TRBV5-6 CASSLNRMNTEAFF TGTGCCAGCAGCTTGAACAGGATGAACACTGAAGCTTTCTTT
NA NA TRBJ2-2 TRBV25-1 CASRGGLDTGELFF TGTGCCAGCAGGGGAGGCCTAGACACCGGGGAGCTGTTTTTT
NA NA TRBJ1-3 TRBV6-1 CASSVNRGNTIYF TGTGCCAGCAGTGTTAACAGAGGAAACACCATATATTTT
NA NA TRBJ2-5 TRBV7-8 CASSLYVQAEYF TGTGCCAGCAGCTTATACGTCCAGGCCGAGTACTTC
TRBD1 NA TRBJ2-5 TRBV29-1 CSVEAPRGPYIQETQYF TGCAGCGTTGAAGCCCCAAGGGGGCCCTACATCCAAGAGACCCAGTACTTC
TRBD2 NA TRBJ2-7 TRBV2 CASSVIGGRSSYEQYF TGTGCCAGCAGTGTGATCGGCGGGAGGAGCTCCTACGAGCAGTACTTC
TRBD1 few TRBJ1-1 TRBV9 CASSPRQGLTEAFF TGTGCCAGCAGCCCGCGACAGGGCCTAACTGAAGCTTTCTTT
TRBD1 NA TRBJ1-1 TRBV7-2 CASSSQGALGAFF TGTGCCAGCAGCTCCCAGGGGGCGCTTGGAGCTTTCTTT
NA few TRBJ2-7 TRBV28 CASSNVEATYSYEQYF TGTGCCAGCAGCAACGTAGAGGCCACATACTCCTACGAGCAGTACTTC
TRBD2 NA TRBJ2-3 TRBV18 CASSPPREGGDTQYF TGTGCCAGCTCACCACCCCGGGAGGGCGGTGATACGCAGTATTTT
TRBD1 few TRBJ2-7 TRBV28 CASTSQGAYEQYF TGTGCCAGTACTAGCCAGGGGGCTTACGAGCAGTACTTC
NA NA TRBJ2-5 TRBV10-3 CAIGQEAETQYF TGTGCCATCGGCCAGGAGGCGGAGACCCAGTACTTC
TRBD1 once TRBJ1-5 TRBV9 CASSQQGTQPQHF TGTGCCAGCAGCCAACAGGGGACCCAGCCCCAGCATTTT
TRBD1 NA TRBJ1-1 TRBV6-6 CASYWFAGGTEAFF TGTGCCAGCTATTGGTTTGCAGGGGGCACTGAAGCTTTCTTT